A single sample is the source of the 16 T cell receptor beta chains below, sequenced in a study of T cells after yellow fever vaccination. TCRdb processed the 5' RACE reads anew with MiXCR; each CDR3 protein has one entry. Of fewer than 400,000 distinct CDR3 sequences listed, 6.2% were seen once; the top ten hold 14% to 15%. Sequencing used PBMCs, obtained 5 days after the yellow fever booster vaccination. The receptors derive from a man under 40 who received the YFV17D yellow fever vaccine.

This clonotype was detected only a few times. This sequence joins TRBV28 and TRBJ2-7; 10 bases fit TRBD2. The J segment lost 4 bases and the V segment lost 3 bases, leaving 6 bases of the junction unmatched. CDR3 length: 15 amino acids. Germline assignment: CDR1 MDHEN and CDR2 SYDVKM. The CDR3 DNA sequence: TGTGCCAGCAGTTTTCTAGCGGGAGCAGGGTACGAGCAGTACTTC. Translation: CASSFLAGAGYEQYF.

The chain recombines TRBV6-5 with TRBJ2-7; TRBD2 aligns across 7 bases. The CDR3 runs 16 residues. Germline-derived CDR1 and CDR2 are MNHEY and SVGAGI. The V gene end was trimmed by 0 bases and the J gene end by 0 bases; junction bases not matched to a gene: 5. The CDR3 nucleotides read TGTGCCAGCAGTTACTCTCCTAGCGGAAGCTCCTACGAGCAGTACTTC. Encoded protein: CASSYSPSGSSYEQYF.

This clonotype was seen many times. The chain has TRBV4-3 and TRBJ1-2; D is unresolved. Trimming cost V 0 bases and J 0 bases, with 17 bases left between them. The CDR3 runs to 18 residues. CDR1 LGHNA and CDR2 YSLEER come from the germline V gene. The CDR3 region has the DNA TGCGCCAGCAGCCAAGATCTGCTAATTGCCTTAGCTAACTATGGCTACACCTTC. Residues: CASSQDLLIALANYGYTF.

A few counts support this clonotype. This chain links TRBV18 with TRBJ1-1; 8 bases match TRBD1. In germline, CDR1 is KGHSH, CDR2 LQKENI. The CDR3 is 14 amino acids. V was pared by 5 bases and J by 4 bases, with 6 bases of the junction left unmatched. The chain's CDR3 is CASSSTGVSTEAFF. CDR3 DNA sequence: TGTGCCAGCTCATCGACAGGGGTGAGCACTGAAGCTTTCTTT. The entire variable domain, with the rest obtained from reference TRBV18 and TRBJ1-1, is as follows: NAGVMQNPRHLVRRRGQEARLRCSPMKGHSHVYWYRQLPEEGLKFMVYLQKENIIDESGMPKERFSAEFPKEGPSILRIQQVVRGDSAAYFCASSSTGVSTEAFFGQGTRLTVV.

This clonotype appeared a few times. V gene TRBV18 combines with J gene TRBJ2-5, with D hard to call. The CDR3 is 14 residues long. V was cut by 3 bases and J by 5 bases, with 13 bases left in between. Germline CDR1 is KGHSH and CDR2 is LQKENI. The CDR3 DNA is TGTGCCAGCTCACCCCGACTCCAACGGGAGACCCAGTACTTC. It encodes CASSPRLQRETQYF.

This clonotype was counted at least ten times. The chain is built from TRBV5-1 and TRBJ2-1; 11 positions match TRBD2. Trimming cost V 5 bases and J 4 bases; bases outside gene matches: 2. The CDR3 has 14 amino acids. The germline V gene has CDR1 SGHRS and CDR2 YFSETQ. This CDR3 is CASRGLAAYNEQFF. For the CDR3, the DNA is TGCGCCAGCAGGGGACTAGCGGCTTACAATGAGCAGTTCTTC.

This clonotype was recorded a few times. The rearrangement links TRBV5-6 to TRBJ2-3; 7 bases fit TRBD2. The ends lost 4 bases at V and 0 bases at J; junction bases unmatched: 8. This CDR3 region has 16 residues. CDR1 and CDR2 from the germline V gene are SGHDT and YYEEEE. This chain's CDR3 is CASSRSVGGSTDTQYF. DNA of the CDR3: TGTGCCAGCAGCCGGTCAGTGGGGGGGAGCACAGATACGCAGTATTTT.

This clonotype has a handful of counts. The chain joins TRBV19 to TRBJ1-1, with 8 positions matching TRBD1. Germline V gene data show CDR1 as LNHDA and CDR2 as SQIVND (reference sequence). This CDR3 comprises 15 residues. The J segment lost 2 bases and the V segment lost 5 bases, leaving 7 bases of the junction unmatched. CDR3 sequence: CASSVWTGINTEAFF. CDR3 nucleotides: TGTGCCAGTAGTGTTTGGACAGGGATTAACACTGAAGCTTTCTTT.

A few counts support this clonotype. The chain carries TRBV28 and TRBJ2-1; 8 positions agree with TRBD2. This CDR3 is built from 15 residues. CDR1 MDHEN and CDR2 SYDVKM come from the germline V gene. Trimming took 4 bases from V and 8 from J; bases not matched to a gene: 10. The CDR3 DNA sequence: TGTGCCAGCAGTTCCGGGGGGGGCTCGGTGCATGAGCAGTTCTTC. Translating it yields CASSSGGGSVHEQFF.

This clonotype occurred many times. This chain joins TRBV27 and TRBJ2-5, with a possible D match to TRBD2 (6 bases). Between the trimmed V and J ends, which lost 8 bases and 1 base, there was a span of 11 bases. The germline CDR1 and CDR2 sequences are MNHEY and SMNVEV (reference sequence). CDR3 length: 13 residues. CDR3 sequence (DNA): TGTGCCAGCCGGGACTCCGGCCAAGAGACCCAGTACTTC. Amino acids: CASRDSGQETQYF.

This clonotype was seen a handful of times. The CDR3 loop is CASKPPGGQETQYF. CDR3 DNA sequence: TGCGCCAGCAAACCCCCCGGGGGACAAGAGACCCAGTACTTC. This rearrangement joins TRBV5-1 to TRBJ2-5; tentative D call: TRBD2 (6 bases). The CDR3 runs to 14 residues. Trimming took off 6 bases at V and 2 bases at J, with 14 bases between the two ends. The germline CDR1 and CDR2 sequences are SGHRS and YFSETQ.

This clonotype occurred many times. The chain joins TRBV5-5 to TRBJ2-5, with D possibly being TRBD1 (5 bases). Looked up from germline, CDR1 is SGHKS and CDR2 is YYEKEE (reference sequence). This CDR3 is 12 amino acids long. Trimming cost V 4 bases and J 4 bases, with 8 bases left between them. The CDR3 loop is CASSETGETQYF. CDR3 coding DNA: TGTGCCAGCAGCGAAACAGGAGAGACCCAGTACTTC.

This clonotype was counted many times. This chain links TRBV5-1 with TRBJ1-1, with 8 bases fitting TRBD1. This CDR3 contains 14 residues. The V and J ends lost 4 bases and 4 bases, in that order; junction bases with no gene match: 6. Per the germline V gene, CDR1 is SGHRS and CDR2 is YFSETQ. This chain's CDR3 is CASSLRTGTTEAFF. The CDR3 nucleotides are TGCGCCAGCAGCCTCCGGACAGGGACCACTGAAGCTTTCTTT.

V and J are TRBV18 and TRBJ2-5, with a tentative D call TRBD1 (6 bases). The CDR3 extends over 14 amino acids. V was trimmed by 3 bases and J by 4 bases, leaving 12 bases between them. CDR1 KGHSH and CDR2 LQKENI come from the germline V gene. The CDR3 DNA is TGTGCCAGCTCACCCCCTAGGACAGCAGAGACCCAGTACTTC. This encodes CASSPPRTAETQYF.

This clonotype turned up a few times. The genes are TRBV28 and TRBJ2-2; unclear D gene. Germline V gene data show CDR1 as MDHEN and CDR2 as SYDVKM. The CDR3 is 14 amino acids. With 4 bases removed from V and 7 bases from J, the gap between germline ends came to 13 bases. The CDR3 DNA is TGTGCCAGCAGTTACAACAACCTGGGCGGGGAGCTGTTTTTT. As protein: CASSYNNLGGELFF.

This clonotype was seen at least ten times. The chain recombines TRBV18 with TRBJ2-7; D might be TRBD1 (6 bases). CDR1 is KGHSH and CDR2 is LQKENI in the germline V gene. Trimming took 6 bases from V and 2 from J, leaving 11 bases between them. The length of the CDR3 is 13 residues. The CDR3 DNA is TGTGCCAGCTCCATTACAGGGACCTACGAGCAGTACTTC. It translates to CASSITGTYEQYF.